These T cell receptor beta chains were read from a single sample in a study of T cells after yellow fever vaccination. One entry per CDR3 protein results from TCRdb running MiXCR on the 5' RACE reads. The data hold a few hundred thousand distinct CDR3 sequences, with roughly 19% observed a single time. The sequencing used PBMCs, collected 15 days after the yellow fever booster vaccination. These receptors came from a man aged 30 to 39 who received the YFV17D yellow fever vaccine. The CDR3 runs from the conserved cysteine through the conserved F or W. Each record gives: D gene, clone size, J gene, V gene, CDR3 protein, CDR3 DNA. D genes are given only for firm matches. Rows give clone size only sometimes, using once, few, many, or a class for an expanded clone.

- | - | TRBJ2-7 | TRBV12-3/TRBV12-4 | CASSHGSISYEQYF | TGTGCCAGCAGTCACGGGTCCATCTCCTACGAGCAGTACTTC
- | - | TRBJ2-2 | TRBV28 | CASSYRALGELFF | TGTGCCAGCAGCTACCGGGCACTCGGGGAGCTGTTTTTT
TRBD1 | few | TRBJ2-3 | TRBV20-1 | CSAGDSNRLHTQYF | TGCAGTGCTGGGGACAGCAATAGGTTGCATACGCAGTATTTT
- | - | TRBJ2-5 | TRBV20-1 | CSARLNQETQYF | TGCAGTGCTAGACTCAACCAAGAGACCCAGTACTTC
TRBD2 | few | TRBJ2-2 | TRBV7-9 | CASSAREGYTGELFF | TGTGCCAGCAGTGCCCGGGAGGGTTACACCGGGGAGCTGTTTTTT
- | few | TRBJ2-5 | TRBV29-1 | CSVVPPAPAGLGTQYF | TGCAGCGTTGTCCCCCCCGCCCCAGCAGGCCTAGGGACCCAGTACTTC
- | - | TRBJ1-3 | TRBV5-1 | CASSLEGGSGNTIYF | TGCGCCAGCAGCTTGGAGGGGGGCTCTGGAAACACCATATATTTT
TRBD1 | - | TRBJ2-3 | TRBV7-2 | CASSLMGQGTDTQYF | TGTGCCAGCAGCTTGATGGGACAGGGCACAGATACGCAGTATTTT
TRBD1 | many | TRBJ2-5 | TRBV7-2 | CASSTGQGETQYF | TGCGCCAGCAGTACGGGACAGGGCGAGACCCAGTACTTC
- | - | TRBJ2-1 | TRBV7-9 | CASSPGLGGSYNEQFF | TGTGCCAGCAGCCCGGGGTTGGGGGGCTCCTACAATGAGCAGTTCTTC
- | few | TRBJ2-2 | TRBV10-2 | CASRANSGPYTGELFF | TGCGCCAGCAGGGCAAATAGCGGTCCTTACACCGGGGAGCTGTTTTTT
TRBD1 | few | TRBJ2-7 | TRBV4-3 | CASSPDRAVGQGNYEQYF | TGCGCCAGCAGCCCTGACCGGGCAGTCGGACAGGGTAACTACGAGCAGTACTTC
- | few | TRBJ2-2 | TRBV7-9 | CASSPELRHGELFF | TGTGCCAGCAGCCCCGAGCTTCGGCACGGGGAGCTGTTTTTT
- | few | TRBJ2-7 | TRBV29-1 | CSVDGGQPPYEQYF | TGCAGCGTTGATGGCGGGCAGCCCCCCTACGAGCAGTACTTC
- | - | TRBJ1-1 | TRBV5-1 | CASSSWVGTEAFF | TGCGCCAGCAGCTCCTGGGTGGGCACTGAAGCTTTCTTT
TRBD1 | - | TRBJ1-6 | TRBV28 | CASSSPSDRGSPFYHF | TGTGCCAGCAGTTCCCCATCCGACAGGGGGTCTCCCTTCTACCACTTT
- | - | TRBJ2-5 | TRBV6-2/TRBV6-3 | CASNIGLSRGETQYF | TGTGCCAGCAATATAGGACTATCGAGGGGAGAGACCCAGTACTTC
- | few | TRBJ2-7 | TRBV7-6 | CASSLRAAAGNYEQYF | TGTGCCAGCAGCTTAAGGGCAGCCGCCGGGAACTACGAGCAGTACTTC
TRBD2 | once | TRBJ2-4 | TRBV29-1 | CNRTSRKNIQYF | TGCAACCGGACTAGCAGAAAAAACATTCAGTACTTC
- | - | TRBJ2-5 | TRBV9 | CASSRDGGTQYF | TGTGCCAGCAGCCGGGACGGGGGGACCCAGTACTTC
- | many | TRBJ1-2 | TRBV7-2 | CASSLQGDGYTF | TGTGCCAGCAGCTTACAGGGAGATGGCTACACCTTC
- | - | TRBJ2-7 | TRBV7-2 | CASSYQTGGAYEQYF | TGTGCCAGCAGCTACCAAACAGGGGGGGCCTACGAGCAGTACTTC
- | - | TRBJ1-5 | TRBV7-8 | CASSMDSSNQPQHF | TGTGCCAGCAGCATGGACAGTAGCAATCAGCCCCAGCATTTT
- | - | TRBJ2-5 | TRBV20-1 | CSARGLPRQETQYF | TGCAGTGCCAGGGGACTCCCTCGGCAAGAGACCCAGTACTTC
TRBD2 | few | TRBJ2-5 | TRBV2 | CASSEASAGGVETQYF | TGTGCCAGCAGTGAAGCGTCCGCGGGAGGGGTGGAGACCCAGTACTTC